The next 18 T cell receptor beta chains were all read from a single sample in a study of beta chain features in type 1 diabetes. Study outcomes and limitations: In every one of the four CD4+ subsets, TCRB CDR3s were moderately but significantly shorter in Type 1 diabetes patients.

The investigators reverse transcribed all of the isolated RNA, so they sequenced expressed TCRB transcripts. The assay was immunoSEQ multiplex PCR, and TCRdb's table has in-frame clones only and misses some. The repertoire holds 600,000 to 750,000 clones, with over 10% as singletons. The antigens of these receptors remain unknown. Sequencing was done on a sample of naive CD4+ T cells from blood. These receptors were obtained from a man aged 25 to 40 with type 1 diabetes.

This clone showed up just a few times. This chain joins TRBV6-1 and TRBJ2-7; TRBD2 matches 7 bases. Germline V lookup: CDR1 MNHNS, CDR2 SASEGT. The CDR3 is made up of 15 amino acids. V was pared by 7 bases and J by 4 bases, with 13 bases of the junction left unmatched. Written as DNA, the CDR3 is TGTGCCAGCACGTCAAGCGGGGCGGCATTATACGAGCAGTACTTC. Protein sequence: CASTSSGAALYEQYF.

Here the CDR3 DNA reads TGCAGCGTTGCGCTAGTTGGGGGTACAGATACGCAGTATTTT. Its protein product is CSVALVGGTDTQYF. The chain combines TRBV29-1 with TRBJ2-3; the D call may be TRBD1 or TRBD2 (5 bases each). The CDR3 is 14 residues long. The V end was cut by 4 bases, the J end by 3 bases, with 14 bases between. From germline, CDR1 is SQVTM and CDR2 ANQGSEA.

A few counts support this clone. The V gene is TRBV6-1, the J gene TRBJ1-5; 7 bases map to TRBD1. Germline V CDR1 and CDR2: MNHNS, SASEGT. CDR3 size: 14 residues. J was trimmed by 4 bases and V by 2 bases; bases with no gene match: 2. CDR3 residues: CASSEKGANQPQHF. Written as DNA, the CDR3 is TGTGCCAGCAGTGAAAAGGGGGCAAATCAGCCCCAGCATTTT.

This CDR3 is CASSLERLAGGLDTQYF. The CDR3, as DNA: TGTGCCAGCAGCTTAGAACGACTAGCGGGGGGCCTCGATACGCAGTATTTT. The rearrangement uses TRBV7-9 and TRBJ2-3, with 13 bases that match TRBD2. The V gene end was trimmed by 1 base and the J gene end by 6 bases; junction bases not matched to a gene: 7. Germline loops: CDR1 SEHNR, CDR2 FQNEAQ (reference sequence). CDR3 size: 17 residues.

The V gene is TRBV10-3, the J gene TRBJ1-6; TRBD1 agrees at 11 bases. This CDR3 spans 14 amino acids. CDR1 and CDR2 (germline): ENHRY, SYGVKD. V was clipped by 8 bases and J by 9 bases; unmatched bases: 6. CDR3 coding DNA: TGTGCCATCCGGGAGGACAGGGGGCTTTCACCCCTCCACTTT. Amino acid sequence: CAIREDRGLSPLHF.

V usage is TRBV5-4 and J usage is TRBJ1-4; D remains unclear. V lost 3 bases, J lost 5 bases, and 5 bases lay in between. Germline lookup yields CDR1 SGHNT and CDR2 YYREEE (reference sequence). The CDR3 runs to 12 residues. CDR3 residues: CASSSVNEKLFF. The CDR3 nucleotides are TGTGCCAGCAGCTCCGTAAATGAAAAACTGTTTTTT.

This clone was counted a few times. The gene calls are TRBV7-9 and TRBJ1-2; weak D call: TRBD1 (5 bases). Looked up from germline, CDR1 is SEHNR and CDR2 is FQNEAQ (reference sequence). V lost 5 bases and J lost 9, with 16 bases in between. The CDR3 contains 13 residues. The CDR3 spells CASSLSLGQSYTF. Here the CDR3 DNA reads TGTGCCAGCAGCCTAAGCCTGGGGCAGAGCTACACCTTC.

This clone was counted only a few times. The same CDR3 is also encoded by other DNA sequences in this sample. This CDR3 is CASSPPGQGYEQYF. In DNA, the CDR3 is TGTGCCAGCTCACCTCCGGGACAGGGCTACGAGCAGTACTTC. The chain is built from TRBV18 and TRBJ2-7; 9 positions agree with TRBD1. The CDR3 is 14 residues long. The V gene's germline CDR1 is KGHSH and CDR2 LQKENI. Unmatched junction bases numbered 3, after V lost 3 bases and J lost 3 bases.

CDR3 residues: CASSPAIRGGYTF. DNA of the CDR3: TGTGCCAGCTCACCCGCGATTCGGGGTGGCTACACCTTC. The chain joins TRBV18 to TRBJ1-2; no clear D. Germline V gene sequence: CDR1 KGHSH, CDR2 LQKENI. Trimming left V 3 bases short and J 7 bases short, with 12 bases between. The CDR3 sequence is 13 residues long.

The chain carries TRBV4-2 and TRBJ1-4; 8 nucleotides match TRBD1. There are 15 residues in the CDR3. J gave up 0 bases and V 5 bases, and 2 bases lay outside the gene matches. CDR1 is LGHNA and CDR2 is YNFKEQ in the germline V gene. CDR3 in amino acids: CASSATGATNEKLFF. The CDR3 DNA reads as TGTGCCAGCAGCGCGACAGGGGCAACTAATGAAAAACTGTTTTTT.

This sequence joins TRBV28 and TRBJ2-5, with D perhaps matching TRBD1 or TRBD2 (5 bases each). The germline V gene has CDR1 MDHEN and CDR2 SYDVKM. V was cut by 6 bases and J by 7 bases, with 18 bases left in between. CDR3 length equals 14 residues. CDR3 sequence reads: CASRASGTKWTQYF. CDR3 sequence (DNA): TGTGCCAGCAGAGCCTCCGGGACGAAATGGACCCAGTACTTC.

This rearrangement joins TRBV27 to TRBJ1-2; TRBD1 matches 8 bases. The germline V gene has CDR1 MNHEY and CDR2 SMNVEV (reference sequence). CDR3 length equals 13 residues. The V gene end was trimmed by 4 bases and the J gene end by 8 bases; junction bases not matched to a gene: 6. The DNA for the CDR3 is TGTGCCAGCAGTTCAGGACAGGGAAGGGGCTACACCTTC. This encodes CASSSGQGRGYTF.

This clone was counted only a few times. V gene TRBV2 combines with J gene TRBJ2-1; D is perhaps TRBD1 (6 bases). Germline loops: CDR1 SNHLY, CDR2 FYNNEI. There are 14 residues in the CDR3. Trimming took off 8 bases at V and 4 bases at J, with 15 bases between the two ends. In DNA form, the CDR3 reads TGTGCCAGCCCAAGGACAGCGACTTACAATGAGCAGTTCTTC. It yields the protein CASPRTATYNEQFF.

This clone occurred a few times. The CDR3 sequence: CASSADYEQYF. The CDR3 bases are TGCGCCAGCAGCGCGGACTACGAGCAGTACTTC. The gene calls are TRBV5-1 and TRBJ2-7; no clear D gene. This CDR3 spans 11 amino acids. V dropped 4 bases and J dropped 3 bases, with 5 bases sitting between them. Germline assignment: CDR1 SGHRS and CDR2 YFSETQ.

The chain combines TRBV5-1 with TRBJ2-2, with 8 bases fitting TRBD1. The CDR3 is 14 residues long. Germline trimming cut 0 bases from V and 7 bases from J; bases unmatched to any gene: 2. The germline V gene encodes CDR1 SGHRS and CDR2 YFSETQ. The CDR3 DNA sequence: TGCGCCAGCAGCTTGGAAGGGACAGGCGGGGAGCTGTTTTTT. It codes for CASSLEGTGGELFF.

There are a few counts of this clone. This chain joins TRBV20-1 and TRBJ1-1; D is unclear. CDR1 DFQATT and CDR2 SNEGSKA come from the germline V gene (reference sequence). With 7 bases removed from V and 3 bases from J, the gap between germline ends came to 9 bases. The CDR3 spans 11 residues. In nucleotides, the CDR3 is TGCAGTGTAGCGGTGCACACTGAAGCTTTCTTT. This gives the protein CSVAVHTEAFF.

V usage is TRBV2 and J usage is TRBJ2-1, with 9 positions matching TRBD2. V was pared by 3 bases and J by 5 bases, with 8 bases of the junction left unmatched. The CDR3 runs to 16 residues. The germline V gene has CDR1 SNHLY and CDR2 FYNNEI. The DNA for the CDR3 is TGTGCCAGCAGTGATGGTTCAGCTAGCGGGGACAATGAGCAGTTCTTC. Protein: CASSDGSASGDNEQFF.

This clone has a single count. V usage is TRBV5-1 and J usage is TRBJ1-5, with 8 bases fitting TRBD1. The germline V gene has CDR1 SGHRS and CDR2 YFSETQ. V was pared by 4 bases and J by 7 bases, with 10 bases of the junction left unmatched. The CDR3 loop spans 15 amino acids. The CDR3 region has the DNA TGCGCCAGCAGCGTGACAGGGGACGGAGGGCAGCCCCAGCATTTT. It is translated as CASSVTGDGGQPQHF. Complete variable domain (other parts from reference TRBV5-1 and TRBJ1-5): KAGVTQTPRYLIKTRGQQVTLSCSPISGHRSVSWYQQTPGQGLQFLFEYFSETQRNKGNFPGRFSGRQFSNSRSEMNVSTLELGDSALYLCASSVTGDGGQPQHFGDGTRLSIL.